These T cell receptor beta chains were read from a single sample in a study of control samples from healthy donors and cancer patients. Repertoires were generated with immunoSEQ multiplex PCR, while TCRdb's copy carries only in-frame clones and drops some. The table lists roughly 170,000 clones, approximately 94% of them singletons. The material sequenced was blood. Receptor source: a young woman in good health. CDR3s include the opening cysteine and the closing phenylalanine or tryptophan. The order of the fields is V gene, J gene, clone size, D gene, CDR3 DNA, CDR3 protein. D genes are given only for firm matches. Rows give clone size only sometimes, using once, few, many, or a class for an expanded clone.

>TRBV19|TRBJ1-1|.|.
TGTGCCAGTAGTCTCCGACAGGTGTTCACTGAAGCTTTCTTT
CASSLRQVFTEAFF
>TRBV2|TRBJ1-2|.|.
TGTGCCAGCAGTGAAACAGGCCCCTATGGCTACACCTTC
CASSETGPYGYTF
>TRBV7-2|TRBJ2-7|.|.
TGTGCCAGCAGCTTAGCGGGCTGGCTCGAGCAGTACTTC
CASSLAGWLEQYF
>TRBV3-1/TRBV3-2|TRBJ1-2|.|.
TGTGCCAGCAGCCAAGCGGGGGCGGGCTACACCTTC
CASSQAGAGYTF
>TRBV3-1/TRBV3-2|TRBJ2-3|.|.
TGTGCCAGCAGCCAAGTCTTTACACGGCTCGAAGTTAGGACGCAGTATTTT
CASSQVFTRLEVRTQYF
>TRBV5-1|TRBJ2-7|.|.
TGCGCCAGCAGTTTCCTAACGGGGGCCGTCTACGAGCAGTACTTC
CASSFLTGAVYEQYF
>TRBV6-2/TRBV6-3|TRBJ1-6|few|.
TGTGCCAGCACCCCGGGGCCAGCCAATTCACCCCTCCACTTT
CASTPGPANSPLHF
>TRBV19|TRBJ1-2|.|.
TGTGCCAGTAGACCAGAAAACTATGGCTACACCTTC
CASRPENYGYTF
>TRBV15|TRBJ2-1|.|TRBD2
TGTGCCACCAGGAGATTAGCGGGAGGGCCTGGCAATGAGCAGTTCTTC
CATRRLAGGPGNEQFF
>TRBV19|TRBJ2-7|.|.
TGTGCCAGTAGTAACTCTCTCGAACCGCAGTACTTC
CASSNSLEPQYF
>TRBV29-1|TRBJ1-5|.|.
TGCAGCGTTGCCATTGGACAGCCATATAGCAATCAGCCCCAGCATTTT
CSVAIGQPYSNQPQHF
>TRBV11-2|TRBJ1-6|.|.
TGTGCCAGCAGCTTAGATGGTTCCTATAATTCACCCCTCCACTTT
CASSLDGSYNSPLHF
>TRBV10-3|TRBJ1-3|.|.
TGTGCCATCAGTGGACTCCACTCTGGAAACACCATATATTTT
CAISGLHSGNTIYF
>TRBV6-5|TRBJ1-5|.|.
TGTGCCAGCAGCCCCGGAGGGAAGCAGCCCCAGCATTTT
CASSPGGKQPQHF
>TRBV7-2|TRBJ1-2|.|.
TGTGCCAGCAGCTTTCCGACAGACTATGGCTACACCTTC
CASSFPTDYGYTF
>TRBV25-1|TRBJ2-7|once|.
TGTGCCAGCAGTGAGGACGAGGGTCAGGGTGTCGCCTACGAGCAGTACTTC
CASSEDEGQGVAYEQYF
>TRBV5-4|TRBJ2-2|.|TRBD1
TGTGCCAGCACCTCGGACAGGGCGAACACCGGGGAGCTGTTTTTT
CASTSDRANTGELFF
>TRBV6-5|TRBJ1-1|.|.
TGTGCCAGCAGCCTAAACTTTGACAGCAATGAAGCTTTCTTT
CASSLNFDSNEAFF
>TRBV10-3|TRBJ1-1|.|.
TGTGCCATCAGTGACCACACAGGGTTAGGGAACACTGAAGCTTTCTTT
CAISDHTGLGNTEAFF
>TRBV12-5|TRBJ2-5|.|.
TGTGCTAGTGGTCCAGGGAATGTGGGAGAGACCCAGTACTTC
CASGPGNVGETQYF
>TRBV19|TRBJ1-5|.|.
TGTGCCAGTAGTCGTCAAATGGGACTGACGATGTGGCCCCAGCATTTT
CASSRQMGLTMWPQHF
>TRBV11-2|TRBJ1-2|.|.
TGTGCCAGCAGCCCCGTCTTTGACTATGGCTACACCTTC
CASSPVFDYGYTF
>TRBV6-5|TRBJ1-3|once|.
TGTGCCAGCAGCCGGGGTTTGGGTGGAAACACCATATATTTT
CASSRGLGGNTIYF
>TRBV20-1|TRBJ2-3|.|TRBD2
TGCAGTGCTAGTTCGGGCGGGAGGACAGATACGCAGTATTTT
CSASSGGRTDTQYF
>TRBV7-9|TRBJ1-1|.|TRBD1
TGTGCCAGCAGCCATCGACAGGGGGCTAGGAACACTGAAGCTTTCTTT
CASSHRQGARNTEAFF
>TRBV6-1|TRBJ1-5|.|TRBD1
TGTGCCAGCAGTGAACAGGGGGGGGGACAGCCCCAGCATTTT
CASSEQGGGQPQHF
>TRBV5-1|TRBJ2-5|.|.
TGCGCCAGCAGCTTGGGATTTATGGTCAGGAGGGAGACCCAGTACTTC
CASSLGFMVRRETQYF
>TRBV2|TRBJ1-2|.|.
TGTGCCAGCAGTGAAGCTTGGGATGGCTATGGCTACACCTTC
CASSEAWDGYGYTF
>TRBV2|TRBJ1-2|.|.
TGTGCCAGCAGGGCCGGAGCCTATGGCTACACCTTC
CASRAGAYGYTF
>TRBV29-1|TRBJ2-7|.|.
TGCAGCGTTGTGGGACTGGAGGGCGAGCAGTACTTC
CSVVGLEGEQYF
>TRBV12-5|TRBJ2-1|.|.
TGTGCTAGTGGTTTGTCAACTAGTTTAGGATCCTACAATGAGCAGTTCTTC
CASGLSTSLGSYNEQFF
>TRBV7-8|TRBJ1-6|.|.
TGTGCCAGCAGCTTAGTGGGGCAGGGGAGCGCCTATAATTCACCCCTCCACTTT
CASSLVGQGSAYNSPLHF
>TRBV7-9|TRBJ2-5|.|.
TGTGCCAGCAGCTTTCAGTCCATTCAAGAGACCCAGTACTTC
CASSFQSIQETQYF
>TRBV6-5|TRBJ2-1|.|.
TGTGCCAGCAGTCCTTACTACAATGAGCAGTTCTTC
CASSPYYNEQFF
>TRBV2|TRBJ1-5|.|.
TGTGCCAGCAGTGAGTTCCGAGCGGGGAACCAGCCCCAGCATTTT
CASSEFRAGNQPQHF
>TRBV14|TRBJ2-2|.|.
TGTGCCAGCAGCCAAGGAATAGGCACCGGGGAGCTGTTTTTT
CASSQGIGTGELFF
>TRBV10-3|TRBJ1-4|.|.
TGTGCCGTCCAGGGGAGAAGTAATGAAAAACTGTTTTTT
CAVQGRSNEKLFF
>TRBV19|TRBJ1-5|.|.
TGTGCCAGTAGAGAAAGGGGTGAGCCCCAGCATTTT
CASRERGEPQHF
>TRBV6-1|TRBJ1-2|.|TRBD1
TGTGCCAGCAGTTCTAGTGGACAGGGGGGCTATGGCTACACCTTC
CASSSSGQGGYGYTF
>TRBV6-6|TRBJ1-5|.|.
TGTGCCAGCAGCTCCTACCGGGGTTGGCCCCAGCATTTT
CASSSYRGWPQHF
>TRBV11-3|TRBJ2-1|.|TRBD1
TGTGCCAGCAGCCCCTGGGACAGGCGGATGCCCTACAATGAGCAGTTCTTC
CASSPWDRRMPYNEQFF
>TRBV7-9|TRBJ2-3|.|.
TGTGCCAGCAGCCCGCCGGTGACTTTCGTGAGACCAGATACGCAGTATTTT
CASSPPVTFVRPDTQYF
>TRBV11-3|TRBJ2-1|.|TRBD2
TGTGCCAGCAGCTCCCCCAGGACTAGCGGCTACAATGAGCAGTTCTTC
CASSSPRTSGYNEQFF
>TRBV7-2|TRBJ1-1|.|.
TGTGCCAGCAGCTTAGATAATCTTGACGGTGAAGCTTTCTTT
CASSLDNLDGEAFF
>TRBV5-1|TRBJ1-2|.|.
TGCGCCAGCAGTTTAGGACAGAACTATGGCTACACCTTC
CASSLGQNYGYTF
>TRBV3-1/TRBV3-2|TRBJ2-1|.|.
TGTGCCAGCAGCCAATCTGGTGGGCAGTTCTTC
CASSQSGGQFF
>TRBV15|TRBJ1-4|.|.
TGTGCCACCAGATCACCTTACGGTGAAAAACTGTTTTTT
CATRSPYGEKLFF
>TRBV11-2|TRBJ2-2|.|.
TGTGCCAGCAGCTTAGAGAGGGGAACCGGGGAGCTGTTTTTT
CASSLERGTGELFF
>TRBV5-6|TRBJ2-7|once|.
TGTGCCAGCAGCTTGGCGCCAGGGAACTCCTACGAGCAGTACTTC
CASSLAPGNSYEQYF
>TRBV9|TRBJ2-3|.|.
TGTGCCAGCAGCCCCCCCGGGGGCGTAGATACGCAGTATTTT
CASSPPGGVDTQYF
>TRBV5-6|TRBJ1-2|.|TRBD1
TGTGCCAGCAGCTTGGAGGGGGCCGAGAGGAACTATGGCTACACCTTC
CASSLEGAERNYGYTF
>TRBV7-6|TRBJ1-4|.|.
TGTGCCAGCAGCTTAACGGGAAATGAAAAACTGTTTTTT
CASSLTGNEKLFF
>TRBV28|TRBJ1-1|.|TRBD1
TGTGCCAGCAGTTCCTCTTGGACAGGGCGAATGGATGAAGCTTTCTTT
CASSSSWTGRMDEAFF
>TRBV19|TRBJ1-1|.|.
TGTGCCAGTAGTATAGGCAGCCAAAGGCGTATAGCTGAAGCTTTCTTT
CASSIGSQRRIAEAFF
>TRBV7-9|TRBJ2-3|.|.
TGTGCCAGCAGCTTGGAGGAGGGGGTTGGGACAGATACGCAGTATTTT
CASSLEEGVGTDTQYF
>TRBV5-8|TRBJ1-2|.|TRBD1
TGTGCCAGCAGCCGACACAGGGGAGGGGGAGGCTACACCTTC
CASSRHRGGGGYTF
>TRBV5-8|TRBJ2-3|.|.
TGTGCCAGCAGCTTGGGCTTCGATACGCAGTATTTT
CASSLGFDTQYF